This T cell receptor (beta chain) was identified during a study of blood T cells in healthy people across ages. Study-level results: Estimated diversity that came from one million T cells was considered an underestimate. Since the PBMCs were unsorted, naive and antigen-experienced cells could not be conclusively compared.

As regards this clonotype: Its target is unknown.

The CDR3 contains 13 residues. Germline CDR1 reads SEHNR; CDR2 reads FQNEAQ (reference sequence). V was clipped by 6 bases and J by 0 bases, with 9 bases between them. Next came a second PCR, run for about 6 to 12 cycles, which used a sample-barcoded 5' primer along with a J-beta primer mix. MiXCR, run by TCRdb on the 5' RACE reads, gives a single entry per CDR3 protein. The sample lists over a million distinct CDR3 sequences, more than 40% occurring once. This sequence originates from a woman aged 55 to 70 in good health. This chain joins TRBV7-9 and TRBJ2-7, with D unclear. The sample consisted of blood. The CDR3 reads CASRHTDSYEQYF. In DNA form, the CDR3 reads TGTGCCAGCAGGCACACAGACTCCTACGAGCAGTACTTC. Drawing the rest from reference TRBV7-9 and TRBJ2-7, the complete variable domain is DTGVSQNPRHKITKRGQNVTFRCDPISEHNRLYWYRQTLGQGPEFLTYFQNEAQLEKSRLLSDRFSAERPKGSFSTLEIQRTEQGDSAMYLCASRHTDSYEQYFGPGTRLTVT.